A single T cell receptor (beta chain) is shown here with its context. Its antigen is currently unknown. Some clones are missing from TCRdb's copy, which holds only in-frame ones; the method was immunoSEQ multiplex PCR. The sample carries approximately 13,000 clones, 80% to 95% recorded once. These data come from a study of graft-versus-host responses after intestinal transplantation. Study-level findings and limits: Individuals who had graft-donor T cell macrochimerism had allografts that showed high graft-versus-host to host-versus-graft clonal ratios.

This CDR3 is 16 amino acids long. The ends were cut back, 0 bases at V and 6 bases at J, with 13 bases in the middle. Germline V gene sequence: CDR1 SGHNT, CDR2 YYREEE (reference sequence). V is TRBV5-4 and J is TRBJ1-6; TRBD1 might be the D (5 bases). Sequencing was performed on PBMCs, taken 1032 days after intestinal transplantation. The TCR comes from a human patient who received an intestinal transplant, so some T cells may come from the graft donor. CDR3 protein: CASSLVVGTLNSPLHF. CDR3 in DNA: TGTGCCAGCAGCTTGGTGGTCGGGACCCTTAATTCACCCCTCCACTTT. Combining the CDR3 with reference TRBV5-4 and TRBJ1-6 gives the whole variable domain ETGVTQSPTHLIKTRGQQVTLRCSSQSGHNTVSWYQQALGQGPQFIFQYYREEENGRGNFPPRFSGLQFPNYSSELNVNALELDDSALYLCASSLVVGTLNSPLHFGNGTRLTVT.